This T cell receptor beta chain emerged from a study of OX40 agonist ivuxolimab in advanced cancers. In the case of this clone: Other DNA variants within this sample encode the same CDR3.

CDR1 and CDR2 (germline): KGHSH, LQKENI. CDR3 length equals 13 residues. The germline V and J ends were trimmed by 3 bases and 1 base, with 6 bases remaining between them. The protocol was immunoSEQ multiplex PCR, while the TCRdb copy is restricted to in-frame clones and leaves out a portion. The sample holds tens of thousands of clones, more than 80% seen once. This sequence joins TRBV18 and TRBJ1-1; TRBD1 might be the D (6 bases). The source is an adult with an advanced solid tumor such as melanoma, head and neck, liver or kidney cancer. Sequenced material: CD4+ or CD8+ T cells sorted from blood, taken in a trial of the OX40 agonist ivuxolimab. CDR3 coding DNA: TGTGCCAGCTCACCGACAGGGAACACTGAAGCTTTCTTT. Translation gives CASSPTGNTEAFF.